The table lists the clone carrying this TCR beta chain with a count of one. What it binds is unknown. The source of the sample is a study of cytomegalovirus exposure and HLA in healthy donors. The study's findings and limits: In a later analysis, V- and J-gene trimming of beta chains associated with a DCLRE1C missense variant, replicated independently.

Vbeta (60) and Jbeta (13) primers were used in the PCR. Profiled with immunoSEQ multiplex PCR; TCRdb holds only in-frame clones, not every one. The data contain approximately 150,000 clones, roughly 80% of them seen just once; the ten biggest clones take up about 9.6%. V lost 5 bases, J lost 1 base, and 9 bases lay in between. Germline values: CDR1 PRHDT, CDR2 FYEKMQ (reference sequence). There are 13 residues in the CDR3. The sequenced sample consisted of PBMCs. The rearrangement uses TRBV13 and TRBJ2-7; D unclear. This clonotype originated in a young man in good health and CMV-seropositive. CDR3 sequence (DNA): TGTGCCAGCAGCCCCGTTAGATCCTACGAGCAGTACTTC. Amino acids: CASSPVRSYEQYF.